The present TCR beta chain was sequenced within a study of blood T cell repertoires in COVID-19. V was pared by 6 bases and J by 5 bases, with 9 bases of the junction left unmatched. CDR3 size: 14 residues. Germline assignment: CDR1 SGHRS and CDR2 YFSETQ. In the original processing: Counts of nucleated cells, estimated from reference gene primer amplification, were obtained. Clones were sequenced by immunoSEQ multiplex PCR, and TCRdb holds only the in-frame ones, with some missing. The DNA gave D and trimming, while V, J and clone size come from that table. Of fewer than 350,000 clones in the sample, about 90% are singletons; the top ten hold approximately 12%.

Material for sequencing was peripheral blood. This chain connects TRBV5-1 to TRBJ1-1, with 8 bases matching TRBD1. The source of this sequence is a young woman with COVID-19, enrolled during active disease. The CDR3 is CASNAGTGGTEAFF. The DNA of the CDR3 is TGCGCCAGCAATGCCGGGACAGGAGGGACTGAAGCTTTCTTT.